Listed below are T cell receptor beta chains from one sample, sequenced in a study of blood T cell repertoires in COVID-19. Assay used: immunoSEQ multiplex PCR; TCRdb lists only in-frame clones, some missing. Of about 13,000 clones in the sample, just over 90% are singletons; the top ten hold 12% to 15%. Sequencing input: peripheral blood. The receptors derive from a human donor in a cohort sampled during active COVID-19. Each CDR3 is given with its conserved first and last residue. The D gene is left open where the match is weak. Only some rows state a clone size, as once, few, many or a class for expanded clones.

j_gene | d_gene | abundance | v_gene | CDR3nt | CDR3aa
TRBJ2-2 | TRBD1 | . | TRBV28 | TGTGCCAGCAGTTCCGGGACAGGGATCGCCGGGGAGCTGTTTTTT | CASSSGTGIAGELFF
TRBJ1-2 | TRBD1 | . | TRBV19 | TGTGCCAGTAGTATGACAGGGGGCGCGAGGTCCTATGGCTACACCTTC | CASSMTGGARSYGYTF
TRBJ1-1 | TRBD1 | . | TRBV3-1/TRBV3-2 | TGTGCCAGCAGCCCGGGACAGGGGGCGGGTGAAGCTTTCTTT | CASSPGQGAGEAFF
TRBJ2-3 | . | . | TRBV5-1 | TGCGCCAGCAGCTCGGCGGGGGCCATCCACCATACGCAGTATTTT | CASSSAGAIHHTQYF
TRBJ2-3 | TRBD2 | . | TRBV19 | TGTGCCAGTAGTAGGGAGGGAGCAGACGCAGATACGCAGTATTTT | CASSREGADADTQYF
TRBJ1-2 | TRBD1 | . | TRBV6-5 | TGTGCCAGCAGGAACAGGGGCTTCTACACCTTC | CASRNRGFYTF
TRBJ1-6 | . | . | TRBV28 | TGTGCCAGCAGTAAAACTCAAGGGGGAGGGAATTCACCCCTCCACTTT | CASSKTQGGGNSPLHF
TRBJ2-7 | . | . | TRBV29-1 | TGCAGCGTTGAAGTTGGAGGGAAGGTTCGGTACGAGCAGTACTTC | CSVEVGGKVRYEQYF
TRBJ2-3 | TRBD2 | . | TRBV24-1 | TGTGCCACCAGTGACACCCTAGCGGCAGATACGCAGTATTTT | CATSDTLAADTQYF
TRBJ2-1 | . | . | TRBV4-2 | TGTGCCAGCAGCCAAGGTGGGGGCCAGTACAATGAGCAGTTCTTC | CASSQGGGQYNEQFF
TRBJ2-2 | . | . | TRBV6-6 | TGTGCCAGCAGACAACCAGGGTCCGCGAACACCGGGGAGCTGTTTTTT | CASRQPGSANTGELFF
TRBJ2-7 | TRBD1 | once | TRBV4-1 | TGCGCCAGCAGAAGAGGACAGGGGACAGACGAGCAGTACTTC | CASRRGQGTDEQYF
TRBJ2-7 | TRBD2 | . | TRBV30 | TGTGCCTGGAGTCCACCACGGGGGGGACGGTTCTACGAGCAGTACTTC | CAWSPPRGGRFYEQYF
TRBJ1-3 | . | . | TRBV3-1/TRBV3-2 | TGTGCCAGCAGCTCCTCGACAGCTGGAAACACCATATATTTT | CASSSSTAGNTIYF
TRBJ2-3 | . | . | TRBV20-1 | TGCAGTGCCTTAGATACGCAGTATTTT | CSALDTQYF
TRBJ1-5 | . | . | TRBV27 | TGTGCCAGCAGTTTGGGCCCCTCGGGGTGGAGCAATCAGCCCCAGCATTTT | CASSLGPSGWSNQPQHF
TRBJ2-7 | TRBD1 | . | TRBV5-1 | TGCGCCAGCAGCATCTCCCCGGGACAGGGCTCCTACGAGCAGTACTTC | CASSISPGQGSYEQYF
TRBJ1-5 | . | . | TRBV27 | TGTGCCAGCAGTCAGGGGTATAGCAATCAGCCCCAGCATTTT | CASSQGYSNQPQHF
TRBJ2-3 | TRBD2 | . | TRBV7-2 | TGTGCCAGCGTCGTCCGGCTAGCGGCTAGCACAGATACGCAGTATTTT | CASVVRLAASTDTQYF
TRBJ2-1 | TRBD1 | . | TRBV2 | TGTGCCAGCAGGGTGGGACAGGGGAACTACAATGAGCAGTTCTTC | CASRVGQGNYNEQFF
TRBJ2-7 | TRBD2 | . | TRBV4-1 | TGCGCCAGCAGCCAAGATCATAGACTAGCCGAAGAGCAGTACTTC | CASSQDHRLAEEQYF
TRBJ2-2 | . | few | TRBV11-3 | TGTGCCAGCAAGGTGGGGGGTGTCGGGGAGCTGTTTTTT | CASKVGGVGELFF
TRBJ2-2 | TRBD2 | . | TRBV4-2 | TGTGCCAGCAGCCCGATCGAGGCTAGCGGGAGTTTCGGGGAGCTGTTTTTT | CASSPIEASGSFGELFF
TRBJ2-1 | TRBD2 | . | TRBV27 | TGTGCCAGCAGTTTATCCGCGGGGGGGGTCTACAATGAGCAGTTCTTC | CASSLSAGGVYNEQFF
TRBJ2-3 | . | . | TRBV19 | TGTGCCAGTAGTATAGTCCGTAGCACAGATACGCAGTATTTT | CASSIVRSTDTQYF
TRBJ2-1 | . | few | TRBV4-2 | TGTGCCAGCAGCCTAGCTGGTCAGAGCGCAGAGCAGTTCTTC | CASSLAGQSAEQFF
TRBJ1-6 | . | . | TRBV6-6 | TGTGCCAGCAGTTACCCTAAGAAGCCGCGGCCCCTCCACTTT | CASSYPKKPRPLHF
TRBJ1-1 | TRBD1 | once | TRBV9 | TGTGCCAGCAGCGCCGGAACAGGGGCCCCCAGCACTGAAGCTTTCTTT | CASSAGTGAPSTEAFF
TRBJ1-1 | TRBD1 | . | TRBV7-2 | TGTGCCAGCAGGAACCACGGGACAGCAAACACTGAAGCTTTCTTT | CASRNHGTANTEAFF
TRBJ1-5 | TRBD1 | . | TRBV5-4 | TGTGCCAGCAGCGCAGCGGACAGGCCCAATCAGCCCCAGCATTTT | CASSAADRPNQPQHF
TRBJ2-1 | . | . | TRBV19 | TGTGCCAGTAGTATTTCGGACAGCTCCTACAATGAGCAGTTCTTC | CASSISDSSYNEQFF
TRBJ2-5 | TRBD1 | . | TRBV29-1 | TGCAGCGTAGCACAGGGGGCTCAGGAGACCCAGTACTTC | CSVAQGAQETQYF
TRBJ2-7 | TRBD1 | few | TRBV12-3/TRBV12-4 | TGTGCCAGCAGCAAGGACAGGTACGAGCAGTACTTC | CASSKDRYEQYF
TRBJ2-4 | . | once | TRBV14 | TGTGCCAGCAGCCCCTTAGCCAAAAACATTCAGTACTTC | CASSPLAKNIQYF
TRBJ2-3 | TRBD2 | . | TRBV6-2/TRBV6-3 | TGTGCCAGCAGTTACTTAGCGGGGGGGAAAAATACGCAGTATTTT | CASSYLAGGKNTQYF
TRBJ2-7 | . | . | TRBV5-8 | TGTGCCAGCAGCCTCATGACAGGTAGCTACGAGCAGTACTTC | CASSLMTGSYEQYF
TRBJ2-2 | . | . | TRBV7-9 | TGTGCCAGCAAGAGGGTCGCCGGGGAGCTGTTTTTT | CASKRVAGELFF
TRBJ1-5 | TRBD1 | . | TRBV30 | TGTGCCTGGAGTCCCCCCAGGGGGCCGTATAGCAATCAGCCCCAGCATTTT | CAWSPPRGPYSNQPQHF
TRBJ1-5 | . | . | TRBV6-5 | TGTGCCAGCAGTAAGTCCAGGTTTAGCAATCAGCCCCAGCATTTT | CASSKSRFSNQPQHF
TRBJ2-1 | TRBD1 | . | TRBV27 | TGTGCCAGCAGACAACGACAGGGATTATTTGGTGAGCAGTTCTTC | CASRQRQGLFGEQFF
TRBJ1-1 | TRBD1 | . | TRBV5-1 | TGCGCCAGCAGCGAAACAGGGGACCCCCGGAACACTGAAGCTTTCTTT | CASSETGDPRNTEAFF
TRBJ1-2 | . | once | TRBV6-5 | TGTGCCAGCAGACAGGGTCTCTGGGTTGACTATGGCTACACCTTC | CASRQGLWVDYGYTF
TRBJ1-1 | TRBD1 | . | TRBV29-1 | TGCAGCGCCCGGACAGGGGGCCCTCAAGCTTTCTTT | CSARTGGPQAFF
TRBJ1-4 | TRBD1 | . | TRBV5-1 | TGCGCCAGCAGCCCGGGACAGGGGCATGGGGAAATTTCGGGACTGTTTTTT | CASSPGQGHGEISGLFF
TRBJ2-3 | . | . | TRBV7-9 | TGTGCCAGCAGTCATAAAACAGGGATCCTGAGCCGCACAGATACGCAGTATTTT | CASSHKTGILSRTDTQYF
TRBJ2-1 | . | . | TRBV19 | TGTGCCAGTAGTGGGTACAGCTATGAGCAGTTCTTC | CASSGYSYEQFF
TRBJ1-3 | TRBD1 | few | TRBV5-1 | TGCGCCAGCAGCGGCAGCGGGACAGGGCCTGGAAACACCATATATTTT | CASSGSGTGPGNTIYF
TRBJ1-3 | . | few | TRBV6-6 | TGTGCCAGCGCCCCCGCAGGGATCTCTGGAAACACCATATATTTT | CASAPAGISGNTIYF
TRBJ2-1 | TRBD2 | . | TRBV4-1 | TGCGCCAGCAGCCAAGGCCATAGCGGGGGGGTCAGGGATGAGCAGTTCTTC | CASSQGHSGGVRDEQFF
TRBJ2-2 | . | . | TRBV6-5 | TGTGCCAGCGCATTAGTAGGCGGAAACACCGGGGAGCTGTTTTTT | CASALVGGNTGELFF
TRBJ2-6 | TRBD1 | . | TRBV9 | TGTGCCAGCAGCTCCGGACAGGGTCCCTCTGGGGCCAACGTCCTGACTTTC | CASSSGQGPSGANVLTF
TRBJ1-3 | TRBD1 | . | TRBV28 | TGTGCCAGCAGGTCGGGACAGCCTGGAAACACCATATATTTT | CASRSGQPGNTIYF
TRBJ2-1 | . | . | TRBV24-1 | TGTGCCACCAGTGTTAGTGCCTACAATGAGCAGTTCTTC | CATSVSAYNEQFF
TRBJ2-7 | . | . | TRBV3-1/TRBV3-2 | TGTGCCAGCAGCCTACAGAAAACAAACTCCTACGAGCAGTACTTC | CASSLQKTNSYEQYF
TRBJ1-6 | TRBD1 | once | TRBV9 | TGTGCCAGCAGCGTAAAACCGGGACAGGCTTATAATTCACCCCTCCACTTT | CASSVKPGQAYNSPLHF
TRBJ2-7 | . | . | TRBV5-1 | TGCGCCAGCAGCTTGGCCATCCAGGGCCACGAGCAGTACTTC | CASSLAIQGHEQYF